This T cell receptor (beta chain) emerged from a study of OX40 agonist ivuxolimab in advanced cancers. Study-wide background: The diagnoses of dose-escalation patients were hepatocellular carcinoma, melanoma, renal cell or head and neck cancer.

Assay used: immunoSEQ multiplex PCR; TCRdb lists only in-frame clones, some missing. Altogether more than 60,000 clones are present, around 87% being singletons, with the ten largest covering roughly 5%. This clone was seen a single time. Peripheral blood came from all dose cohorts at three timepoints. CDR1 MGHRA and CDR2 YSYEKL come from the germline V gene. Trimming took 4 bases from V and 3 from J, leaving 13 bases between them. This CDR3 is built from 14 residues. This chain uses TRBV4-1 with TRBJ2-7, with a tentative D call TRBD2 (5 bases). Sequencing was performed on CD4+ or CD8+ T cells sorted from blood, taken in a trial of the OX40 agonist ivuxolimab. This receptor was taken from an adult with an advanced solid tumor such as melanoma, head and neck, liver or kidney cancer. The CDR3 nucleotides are TGCGCCAGCAGCCGACAAGCCGGGGACTACGAGCAGTACTTC. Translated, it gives CASSRQAGDYEQYF.